Following are 21 T cell receptor beta chains from one sample sequenced in a study of OX40 agonist ivuxolimab in advanced cancers. This table comes from immunoSEQ multiplex PCR, and its TCRdb copy is limited to in-frame clones, with some not included. The repertoire holds some 70,000 clones, 80% to 85% seen once, with less than 0.55% in the top ten. The material was CD4+ or CD8+ T cells sorted from blood, obtained in a trial of the OX40 agonist ivuxolimab. All receptors derive from an adult with an advanced solid tumor such as melanoma, head and neck, liver or kidney cancer.

This clone was detected a few times. The genes are TRBV10-3 and TRBJ1-5, with 7 bases aligning to TRBD1. CDR3 length equals 15 residues. After removal of 6 bases from V and 2 bases from J, the junction contained 7 bases not matched to a gene. CDR1 is ENHRY and CDR2 is SYGVKD in the germline V gene. CDR3 DNA: TGTGCCATCAGCAACAGGGGAGGAGGCAATCAGCCCCAGCATTTT. This encodes CAISNRGGGNQPQHF.

The chain carries TRBV16 and TRBJ1-1; 12 nucleotides align to TRBD1. J lost 5 bases, V lost 4 bases, and 5 bases had no gene match. Germline V gives CDR1 KGHSY, CDR2 FQNENV. The CDR3 is 15 residues long. The CDR3 coding sequence is TGTGCCAGCAGCCGGGACAGGGGGCGAGGTACTGAAGCTTTCTTT. Residues: CASSRDRGRGTEAFF.

The V call is TRBV11-2, the J call TRBJ2-2; no reliable D call. V was trimmed by 5 bases and J by 5 bases, leaving 15 bases between them. This CDR3 comprises 15 residues. CDR1 and CDR2 from the germline V gene are SGHAT and FQNNGV. Here the CDR3 reads CASSRPAGRTGELFF. CDR3 coding DNA: TGTGCCAGCAGCCGCCCGGCTGGCAGGACCGGGGAGCTGTTTTTT.

The rearrangement uses TRBV2 and TRBJ2-7; 8 bases match TRBD1. V gave up 6 bases and J gave up 3 bases; unmatched junction bases: 1. Germline V lookup: CDR1 SNHLY, CDR2 FYNNEI. This CDR3 spans 12 amino acids. The CDR3 loop is CASSGTGYEQYF. CDR3 in DNA: TGTGCCAGCAGCGGGACAGGCTACGAGCAGTACTTC.

This sequence joins TRBV5-5 and TRBJ1-1; unclear D gene. Per the germline V gene, CDR1 is SGHKS and CDR2 is YYEKEE (reference sequence). V was pared by 0 bases and J by 1 base, with 13 bases between. There are 16 residues in the CDR3. The CDR3 region has the DNA TGTGCCAGCAGCTTGGGCCCCCGAGTGGAGAACACTGAAGCTTTCTTT. This encodes CASSLGPRVENTEAFF.

This chain uses TRBV2 with TRBJ1-6; 7 bases align to TRBD1. CDR1 is SNHLY, CDR2 FYNNEI, per germline. Trimming at V came to 6 bases and at J to 7 bases, leaving 9 bases not matched to a gene. The CDR3 is made up of 15 amino acids. In nucleotides, the CDR3 is TGTGCCAGCAGACCGGACAGGCTCAGGAATTCACCCCTCCACTTT. Its protein is CASRPDRLRNSPLHF.

The chain recombines TRBV30 with TRBJ1-5, with a weak D call TRBD1 (5 bases). Germline CDR1 and CDR2: GTSNPN and SVGIG (reference sequence). The CDR3 extends over 13 amino acids. V lost 3 bases and J lost 10, with 16 bases in between. The CDR3 is CAWRVGVKGPQHF. Written as DNA, the CDR3 is TGTGCCTGGAGAGTAGGGGTTAAAGGTCCCCAGCATTTT.

The chain recombines TRBV28 with TRBJ1-5; unclear D gene. CDR1 and CDR2 (germline): MDHEN, SYDVKM. This CDR3 is 14 amino acids long. Trimming cost V 7 bases and J 0 bases, with 10 bases left between them. Here the CDR3 reads CASNQVYSNQPQHF. Written as DNA, the CDR3 is TGTGCCAGCAACCAGGTCTATAGCAATCAGCCCCAGCATTTT.

This clone was detected a few times. The rearrangement links TRBV19 to TRBJ2-5, with 8 positions matching TRBD1. Germline lookup yields CDR1 LNHDA and CDR2 SQIVND (reference sequence). This CDR3 spans 16 amino acids. V was pared by 1 base and J by 2 bases, with 6 bases of the junction left unmatched. CDR3: CASSIASGQGQETQYF. In DNA form, the CDR3 reads TGTGCCAGTAGTATAGCCTCCGGACAGGGTCAAGAGACCCAGTACTTC.

This chain joins TRBV18 and TRBJ2-5; unclear D gene. The germline gives CDR1 KGHSH, CDR2 LQKENI. The CDR3 totals 13 residues. V was trimmed by 1 base and J by 5 bases, leaving 8 bases between them. The CDR3 region is CASSPRPHETQYF. In DNA form, the CDR3 reads TGTGCCAGCTCACCACGACCCCACGAGACCCAGTACTTC.

The chain uses TRBV6-5 and TRBJ2-7, with 13 bases that match TRBD2. CDR1 and CDR2 from the germline V gene are MNHEY and SVGAGI. CDR3 length: 15 amino acids. V lost 5 bases to trimming and J lost 6 bases; unmatched junction nucleotides: 7. The CDR3 region has the DNA TGTGCCAGCAGTGGAGAGGGACTAGCGGGACGCGAGCAGTACTTC. Protein sequence: CASSGEGLAGREQYF.

The CDR3 reads CASSPGQGISGANVLTF. For the CDR3, the DNA is TGTGCCAGCAGCCCGGGACAGGGAATCTCTGGGGCCAACGTCCTGACTTTC. The chain is built from TRBV7-2 and TRBJ2-6; TRBD1 aligns across 9 bases. The CDR3 length is 17 residues. Germline assignment: CDR1 SGHTA and CDR2 FQGNSA. J gave up 0 bases and V 5 bases, and 5 bases lay outside the gene matches.

V and J are TRBV6-6 and TRBJ2-1; D gene uncertain. Deletions cut 2 bases from V and 9 bases from J, with 11 bases between. The CDR3 runs to 13 residues. Per the germline V gene, CDR1 is MNHNY and CDR2 is SVGAGI (reference sequence). This CDR3 is CASSYPGSPEQFF. In DNA form, the CDR3 reads TGTGCCAGCAGTTACCCAGGCTCTCCTGAGCAGTTCTTC.

This clone showed up just once. CDR3 residues: CASSPPDLYTQYF. The DNA of the CDR3 is TGTGCCAGTAGTCCCCCGGACCTCTATACGCAGTATTTT. The chain is built from TRBV19 and TRBJ2-3; D call uncertain. The CDR3 contains 13 residues. Germline V gives CDR1 LNHDA, CDR2 SQIVND (reference sequence). The V and J ends lost 5 bases and 7 bases respectively, with 13 bases between them.

V gene TRBV20-1 combines with J gene TRBJ1-1; no reliable D call. CDR1 is DFQATT and CDR2 is SNEGSKA in the germline V gene (reference sequence). The V end was cut by 6 bases, the J end by 0 bases, with 5 bases between. The CDR3 totals 11 residues. Here the CDR3 reads CSARMNTEAFF. The CDR3 DNA is TGCAGTGCCCGTATGAACACTGAAGCTTTCTTT.

The chain couples TRBV29-1 to TRBJ2-5; D gene ambiguous. The CDR3 runs to 12 residues. Trimming removed 1 base at V and 5 bases at J, with 8 bases between. In germline, CDR1 is SQVTM, CDR2 ANQGSEA. CDR3 DNA sequence: TGCAGCGTTGAAGCGCCCAGGGAGACCCAGTACTTC. Encoded protein: CSVEAPRETQYF.

The chain combines TRBV28 with TRBJ2-3, with 7 bases identical to TRBD2. The trim removed 2 bases at V and 5 bases at J, leaving 4 bases unmatched. Germline V gives CDR1 MDHEN, CDR2 SYDVKM. The CDR3 length is 14 residues. The DNA of the CDR3 is TGTGCCAGCAGTTTAGTGGGAGGGCAAGATACGCAGTATTTT. Its translation: CASSLVGGQDTQYF. Full variable domain (rest looked up from reference TRBV28 and TRBJ2-3): DVKVTQSSRYLVKRTGEKVFLECVQDMDHENMFWYRQDPGLGLRLIYFSYDVKMKEKGDIPEGYSVSREKKERFSLILESASTNQTSMYLCASSLVGGQDTQYFGPGTRLTVL.

The rearrangement links TRBV5-4 to TRBJ2-5, with D unresolved. V was shortened by 3 bases and J by 5 bases, with 14 bases between the two germline ends. The V gene's germline CDR1 is SGHNT and CDR2 YYREEE (reference sequence). CDR3 length equals 14 residues. The CDR3 DNA reads TGTGCCAGCAGCTCGTCAGGCTTAGGGGAGACCCAGTACTTC. Its protein is CASSSSGLGETQYF.

V usage is TRBV7-3 and J usage is TRBJ2-1; 8 bases are a match to TRBD1. The CDR3 is 16 amino acids. CDR1 is SGHTA, CDR2 FQGTGA, per germline. The trim removed 1 base at V and 6 bases at J, leaving 8 bases unmatched. The CDR3 protein is CASSLISGGAPNEQFF. In DNA, the CDR3 is TGTGCCAGCAGCTTAATTTCAGGGGGCGCGCCCAATGAGCAGTTCTTC.

The chain links TRBV2 to TRBJ1-6; the D gene is possibly TRBD1 (6 bases). CDR3 length equals 15 residues. Trimming shortened V by 7 bases and J by 7 bases, and 17 bases separated the two germline ends. Germline loops: CDR1 SNHLY, CDR2 FYNNEI. CDR3 DNA sequence: TGTGCCAGCACCACTCAGGGGCGGCTCAATTCACCCCTCCACTTT. Its protein is CASTTQGRLNSPLHF.

The CDR3 DNA reads as TGTGCCACCAGCGGCGGTAGGGGCAATCAGCCCCAGCATTTT. It is translated as CATSGGRGNQPQHF. This rearrangement joins TRBV15 to TRBJ1-5, with D hard to call. The germline V gene has CDR1 LNHNV and CDR2 YYDKDF (reference sequence). V shed 5 bases and J shed 2 bases, with 10 bases lying between them. This CDR3 spans 14 amino acids.